The clone carrying this T cell receptor (beta chain) has only a few counts. Its antigen is currently unknown. The data stem from a study of OX40 agonist ivuxolimab in advanced cancers. Study in general: Patients were infused with ivuxolimab every 2 weeks at 0.01 to 10 mg/kg. In three patients, partial responses were observed, one with hepatocellular carcinoma and two with cutaneous melanoma. Whole-study results and caveats: Relative to CD4+ cells, CD8+ T cells on average had more expanded clones. With doses of 0.1 to 3.0 mg/kg, CD4+ and CD8+ blood T cells had undergone clonal expansion by week 6.

V was shortened by 5 bases and J by 0 bases, with 5 bases between the two germline ends. Germline-derived CDR1 and CDR2 are MNHEY and SMNVEV (reference sequence). The length of the CDR3 is 14 residues. Assay: immunoSEQ multiplex PCR; the TCRdb copy retains only in-frame clones and omits some. The sample holds approximately 79,000 clones, around 92% seen once. The specimen comprised CD4+ or CD8+ T cells sorted from blood, sampled in a trial of the OX40 agonist ivuxolimab. The clonotype originates from an adult with an advanced solid tumor such as melanoma, head and neck, liver or kidney cancer. The V and J genes are TRBV27 and TRBJ2-6; D is ambiguous. Here the CDR3 DNA reads TGTGCCAGCAGTACCAACTCTGGGGCCAACGTCCTGACTTTC. Its protein product is CASSTNSGANVLTF. The whole variable domain, filled in from reference TRBV27 and TRBJ2-6, reads EAQVTQNPRYLITVTGKKLTVTCSQNMNHEYMSWYRQDPGLGLRQIYYSMNVEVTDKGDVPEGYKVSRKEKRNFPLILESPSPNQTSLYFCASSTNSGANVLTFGAGSRLTVL.